Listed here are 29 T cell receptor beta chains from one sample, sequenced in a study of blood T cell repertoires in COVID-19. TCRdb's table, derived via immunoSEQ multiplex PCR, lists solely in-frame clones and lacks some. The sample lists 150,000 to 200,000 clones, 75% to 80% seen once, with less than 30% in the top ten. The sample was peripheral blood. These receptors all come from a woman aged 70-85 years with acute or convalescent COVID-19.

The V gene is TRBV7-8, the J gene TRBJ2-5; 9 nucleotides match TRBD2. Trimming at V came to 5 bases and at J to 5 bases, leaving 9 bases not matched to a gene. The CDR3 totals 15 residues. Looked up from germline, CDR1 is SGHVS and CDR2 is FQNEAQ. CDR3 in amino acids: CASSPAGLARETQYF. CDR3 sequence (DNA): TGTGCCAGCAGCCCGGCGGGACTAGCACGGGAGACCCAGTACTTC. Full variable domain (outside the CDR3, taken from reference TRBV7-8 and TRBJ2-5): GAGVSQSPRYKVAKRGQDVALRCDPISGHVSLFWYQQALGQGPEFLTYFQNEAQLDKSGLPSDRFFAERPEGSVSTLKIQRTQQEDSAVYLCASSPAGLARETQYFGPGTRLLVL.

This sequence joins TRBV6-1 and TRBJ1-1; D uncertain. The CDR3 sequence is 15 residues long. CDR1 is MNHNS and CDR2 is SASEGT in the germline V gene. Trimming stripped 3 bases from V and 0 bases from J, with 11 bases between. The CDR3 sequence is CASSDSFRMNTEAFF. CDR3 sequence (DNA): TGTGCCAGCAGTGATTCATTTAGAATGAACACTGAAGCTTTCTTT.

This clone was counted a few times. V usage is TRBV7-9 and J usage is TRBJ2-7; tentatively, D is TRBD1 (5 bases). The CDR3 loop spans 13 amino acids. Per the germline V gene, CDR1 is SEHNR and CDR2 is FQNEAQ (reference sequence). Trimming stripped 6 bases from V and 3 bases from J, with 12 bases between. The CDR3 DNA reads as TGTGCCAGCAGTCCGACAGATCGCTACGAGCAGTACTTC. It yields the protein CASSPTDRYEQYF.

V gene TRBV10-3 combines with J gene TRBJ1-3, with unresolved D. Germline-derived CDR1 and CDR2 are ENHRY and SYGVKD. This CDR3 is 15 amino acids long. Trimming took 5 bases from V and 0 from J, leaving 11 bases between them. CDR3 coding DNA: TGTGCCATCAGTCCCGGGTCTTTCTCTGGAAACACCATATATTTT. It is translated as CAISPGSFSGNTIYF.

This clone was seen only once. At one end, the junction sequence differs from germline, possibly due to a read error. The J gene is TRBJ2-1, the V gene TRBV3-1 (or the pseudogene TRBV3-2); 12 bases map to TRBD2. CDR3 length equals 17 residues. Germline assignment: CDR1 LGHDT and CDR2 YNNKEL (reference sequence). The CDR3, as DNA: TGTGCCAGCAGCCAAACTAGCGGGAGGAGCCTCTACGATGAGCAGTTCTTC. Encoded protein: CASSQTSGRSLYDEQFF.

The V call is TRBV5-5, the J call TRBJ1-4, with D unclear. The CDR3 consists of 13 residues. CDR1 SGHKS and CDR2 YYEKEE come from the germline V gene (reference sequence). Trimming took off 3 bases at V and 12 bases at J, with 15 bases between the two ends. The CDR3, as DNA: TGTGCCAGCAGCTCCCGTGGAGGCACGGAACTGTTTTTT. Its protein is CASSSRGGTELFF.

This clone has more than one count but fewer than ten. The chain uses TRBV3-1 (or the pseudogene TRBV3-2) and TRBJ2-1, with D possibly being TRBD1 (6 bases). CDR1 is LGHDT, CDR2 YNNKEL, per germline (reference sequence). Trimming cost V 1 base and J 1 base, with 20 bases left between them. The length of the CDR3 is 19 residues. The CDR3: CASSQGGLGPPISYNEQFF. For the CDR3, the DNA is TGTGCCAGCAGCCAAGGGGGGCTGGGACCTCCCATTTCCTACAATGAGCAGTTCTTC.

This clone was picked up one time. V is TRBV14 and J is TRBJ2-1; D is undetermined. The CDR3 is 13 amino acids. CDR1 is SGHDN and CDR2 is FVKESK in the germline V gene. Trimming stripped 5 bases from V and 9 bases from J, with 14 bases between. For the CDR3, the DNA is TGTGCCAGCAGCAACCTCCCTTTTAGTGAGCAGTTCTTC. It translates to CASSNLPFSEQFF. The variable domain in full, with the rest retrieved from reference TRBV14 and TRBJ2-1, is EAGVTQFPSHSVIEKGQTVTLRCDPISGHDNLYWYRRVMGKEIKFLLHFVKESKQDESGMPNNRFLAERTGGTYSTLKVQPAELEDSGVYFCASSNLPFSEQFFGPGTRLTVL.

A remark on this clone: The junction does not match germline at one end; this may be a read error. The chain employs TRBV11-2 and TRBJ2-4; 10 bases match TRBD2. The length of the CDR3 is 13 residues. Germline CDR1 is SGHAT and CDR2 is FQNNGV. The CDR3 loop reads CASSFGLAAPEDF. The CDR3 region has the DNA TGTGCCAGCAGCTTTGGACTAGCGGCACCTGAGGACTTC.

V usage is TRBV24-1 and J usage is TRBJ2-7; TRBD2 matches 7 bases. CDR1 and CDR2 (germline): KGHDR, SFDVKD. Trimming at V came to 2 bases and at J to 2 bases, leaving 5 bases not matched to a gene. CDR3 length: 15 residues. CDR3 loop: CATSDSGGGPYEQYF. The CDR3, as DNA: TGTGCCACCAGTGATTCGGGAGGTGGGCCCTACGAGCAGTACTTC.

The chain combines TRBV9 with TRBJ2-7; D is ambiguous. Germline V gene data show CDR1 as SGDLS and CDR2 as YYNGEE. Trimming shortened V by 0 bases and J by 3 bases, and 13 bases separated the two germline ends. The CDR3 is 15 residues long. The CDR3 sequence is CASSVGPEPSYEQYF. The CDR3 DNA reads TGTGCCAGCAGCGTAGGTCCGGAGCCGAGCTACGAGCAGTACTTC.

The J gene is TRBJ1-1, the V gene TRBV7-9; TRBD1 aligns across 11 bases. CDR3 length equals 15 residues. J was trimmed by 0 bases and V by 6 bases; bases with no gene match: 3. Germline V CDR1 and CDR2: SEHNR, FQNEAQ (reference sequence). The CDR3 DNA reads as TGTGCCAGCAGGGCGGGACAGGGGGTGAACACTGAAGCTTTCTTT. Translated, it gives CASRAGQGVNTEAFF.

The genes are TRBV6-5 and TRBJ1-2, with 9 bases lining up with TRBD1. Germline trimming cut 7 bases from V and 7 bases from J; bases unmatched to any gene: 4. The length of the CDR3 is 12 residues. Germline V lookup: CDR1 MNHEY, CDR2 SVGAGI. This CDR3 is CASTGTGIGYTF. Written as DNA, the CDR3 is TGTGCCAGCACCGGGACAGGGATTGGCTACACCTTC.

V is TRBV21-1 and J is TRBJ2-3; TRBD2, the table's D call, was not compared with the DNA. TRBV21-1 represents a pseudogene. The length of the CDR3 is 22 residues. The CDR3 DNA is TGTGCCAGCAGCAAACCCTCGGGGACAGATAGGACTAGCGGGAGGAGCACAGATACGCAGTATTTT. Translated: CASSKPSGTDRTSGRSTDTQYF.

The genes are TRBV5-4 and TRBJ2-3; D possibly corresponds to TRBD2 (6 bases). Germline assignment: CDR1 SGHNT and CDR2 YYREEE (reference sequence). Between the trimmed V and J ends, which lost 3 bases and 2 bases, there was a span of 13 bases. The CDR3 has 15 residues. For the CDR3, the DNA is TGTGCCAGCAGCTCGCCGGGACTCTTCACAGATACGCAGTATTTT. It encodes CASSSPGLFTDTQYF.

CDR3 DNA sequence: TGTGCCTGGAATATACAGGGGGCCTACGAGCAGTACTTC. It specifies CAWNIQGAYEQYF. V is TRBV30 and J is TRBJ2-7, with 8 bases that match TRBD1. Germline lookup yields CDR1 GTSNPN and CDR2 SVGIG (reference sequence). V trimming: 4 bases; J trimming: 2 bases; junction bases outside the gene matches: 4. The CDR3 is 13 residues long.

The chain links TRBV5-6 to TRBJ2-7; D remains ambiguous. Germline CDR1 SGHDT, CDR2 YYEEEE. This CDR3 has 15 amino acids. V was pared by 0 bases and J by 2 bases, with 12 bases between. Written as DNA, the CDR3 is TGTGCCAGCAGCTTGGGACGAGGATTGCCCTACGAGCAGTACTTC. It encodes CASSLGRGLPYEQYF.

J is TRBJ2-1 and V is TRBV14, with D perhaps TRBD2 (5 bases). CDR3 length: 14 residues. Trimming shortened V by 5 bases and J by 4 bases, and 12 bases separated the two germline ends. The germline V gene has CDR1 SGHDN and CDR2 FVKESK. The DNA of the CDR3 is TGTGCCAGCAGCGTGAGCGGCAAGTACAATGAGCAGTTCTTC. Its protein is CASSVSGKYNEQFF.

The CDR3 region is CASSLGVRFEKLFF. As DNA, the CDR3 is TGTGCCAGCAGCCTAGGGGTACGGTTTGAAAAACTGTTTTTT. The V call is TRBV6-5, the J call TRBJ1-4; possibly TRBD1 for D (5 bases). The CDR3 is made up of 14 amino acids. Germline V gives CDR1 MNHEY, CDR2 SVGAGI. V was shortened by 6 bases and J by 7 bases, with 15 bases between the two germline ends.

The chain couples TRBV27 to TRBJ1-5; 9 bases match TRBD1. Germline lookup yields CDR1 MNHEY and CDR2 SMNVEV (reference sequence). The V segment lost 2 bases and the J segment 5 bases; nucleotides outside the gene matches: 4. The CDR3 consists of 15 residues. The CDR3 reads CASSLAWTGDQPQHF. The CDR3 DNA reads TGTGCCAGCAGTTTAGCGTGGACAGGGGATCAGCCCCAGCATTTT.

The chain carries TRBV6-6 and TRBJ2-2; 10 bases are shared with TRBD2. The germline CDR1 and CDR2 sequences are MNHNY and SVGAGI (reference sequence). The V gene end was trimmed by 5 bases and the J gene end by 0 bases; junction bases not matched to a gene: 9. This CDR3 region has 18 residues. CDR3 residues: CASSPGLASFSNTGELFF. CDR3 bases: TGTGCCAGCAGTCCGGGACTAGCGAGCTTTTCGAACACCGGGGAGCTGTTTTTT.

The chain couples TRBV18 to TRBJ1-4; D perhaps matches TRBD1 (5 bases). The CDR3 extends over 12 amino acids. V was clipped by 4 bases and J by 6 bases, with 6 bases between them. Per the germline V gene, CDR1 is KGHSH and CDR2 is LQKENI. The CDR3 loop reads CASSRGDEKLFF. The CDR3 DNA sequence: TGTGCCAGCTCACGGGGCGATGAAAAACTGTTTTTT. Variable domain in full (rest from reference TRBV18 and TRBJ1-4): NAGVMQNPRHLVRRRGQEARLRCSPMKGHSHVYWYRQLPEEGLKFMVYLQKENIIDESGMPKERFSAEFPKEGPSILRIQQVVRGDSAAYFCASSRGDEKLFFGSGTQLSVL.

The rearrangement uses TRBV18 and TRBJ1-3; the D is unclear. V lost 2 bases and J 4 bases, leaving 15 bases between the germline ends. Germline CDR1 is KGHSH and CDR2 is LQKENI. This CDR3 is built from 16 residues. DNA for the CDR3: TGTGCCAGCTCACCAAAGGTAGAGGGAACCGGAAACACCATATATTTT. This translates into CASSPKVEGTGNTIYF.

This rearrangement joins TRBV6-5 to TRBJ2-7, with D possibly TRBD2 on 6 matching bases. V gave up 6 bases and J gave up 3 bases, with 18 bases separating them. Germline CDR1 and CDR2: MNHEY and SVGAGI. This CDR3 comprises 15 residues. As DNA, the CDR3 is TGTGCCAGCAGGGCGGGGTGGCAGGCATTCTACGAGCAGTACTTC. Its protein product is CASRAGWQAFYEQYF.

The V call is TRBV19, the J call TRBJ1-1; TRBD1 matches 7 bases. J was trimmed by 4 bases and V by 5 bases; bases with no gene match: 10. Germline lookup yields CDR1 LNHDA and CDR2 SQIVND (reference sequence). The CDR3 covers 15 residues. CDR3 residues: CASSAGTYRGTEAFF. The CDR3 region has the DNA TGTGCCAGTAGTGCCGGGACGTACAGGGGCACTGAAGCTTTCTTT.

With respect to this clone: Distinct nucleotide sequences in the sample also encode this CDR3. This chain joins TRBV3-1 (or the pseudogene TRBV3-2) and TRBJ1-2, with TRBD1 matching 10 bases. Germline assignment: CDR1 LGHDT and CDR2 YNNKEL (reference sequence). The V segment lost 1 base and the J segment 8 bases; nucleotides outside the gene matches: 13. CDR3 length: 17 residues. The CDR3 sequence is CASSQGLQTGGGGGYTF. CDR3 sequence (DNA): TGTGCCAGCAGCCAAGGACTACAGACAGGGGGCGGGGGGGGCTACACCTTC.

A note on this clone: Other DNA sequences in this sample translate to the same CDR3. The rearrangement links TRBV24-1 to TRBJ1-2, with D uncertain. Germline CDR1 and CDR2: KGHDR and SFDVKD. V lost 6 bases and J lost 4, with 5 bases in between. The CDR3 is made up of 11 amino acids. Here the CDR3 reads CATSSGYGYTF. The CDR3 DNA sequence: TGTGCCACCAGTTCCGGCTATGGCTACACCTTC.

The V and J genes are TRBV2 and TRBJ2-7; D is perhaps TRBD1 (7 bases). The CDR3 is 13 residues long. V was clipped by 11 bases and J by 0 bases, with 14 bases between them. Looked up from germline, CDR1 is SNHLY and CDR2 is FYNNEI. The CDR3 protein is CASGGPSSYEQYF. DNA for the CDR3: TGTGCCTCAGGGGGGCCGAGCTCCTACGAGCAGTACTTC.

This clone has a handful of counts. The V gene is TRBV24-1, the J gene TRBJ1-5; 9 positions agree with TRBD1. The germline V gene has CDR1 KGHDR and CDR2 SFDVKD. This CDR3 comprises 14 residues. V lost 4 bases to trimming and J lost 8 bases; unmatched junction nucleotides: 5. The DNA of the CDR3 is TGTGCCACCAGTGAACCCGGACAGGGGAAGCCCCAGCATTTT. Translating it yields CATSEPGQGKPQHF.